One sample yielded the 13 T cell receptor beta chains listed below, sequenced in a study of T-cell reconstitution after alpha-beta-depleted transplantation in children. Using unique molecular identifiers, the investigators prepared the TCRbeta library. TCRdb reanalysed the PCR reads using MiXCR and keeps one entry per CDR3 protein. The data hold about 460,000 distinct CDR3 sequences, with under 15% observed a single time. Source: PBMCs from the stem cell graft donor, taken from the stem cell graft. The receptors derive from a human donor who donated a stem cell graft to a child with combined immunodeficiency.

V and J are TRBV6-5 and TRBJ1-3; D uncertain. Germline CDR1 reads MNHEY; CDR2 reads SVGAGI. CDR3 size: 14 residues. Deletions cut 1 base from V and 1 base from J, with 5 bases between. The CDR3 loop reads CASSYLGSGNTIYF. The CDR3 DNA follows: TGTGCCAGCAGTTACTTGGGGTCTGGAAACACCATATATTTT.

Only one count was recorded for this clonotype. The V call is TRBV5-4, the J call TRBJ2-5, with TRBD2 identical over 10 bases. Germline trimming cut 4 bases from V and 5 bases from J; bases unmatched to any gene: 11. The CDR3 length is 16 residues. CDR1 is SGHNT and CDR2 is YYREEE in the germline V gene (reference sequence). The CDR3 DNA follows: TGTGCCAGCAGCGGAAGACTAGCGGGCCCCCAGGAGACCCAGTACTTC. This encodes CASSGRLAGPQETQYF.

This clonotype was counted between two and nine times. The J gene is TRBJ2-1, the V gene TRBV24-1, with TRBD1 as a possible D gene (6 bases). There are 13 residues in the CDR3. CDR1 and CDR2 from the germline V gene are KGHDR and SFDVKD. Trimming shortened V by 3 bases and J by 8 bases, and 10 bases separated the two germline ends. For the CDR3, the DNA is TGTGCCACCAGTGATCAGGGGTTTGATGAGCAGTTCTTC. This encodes CATSDQGFDEQFF.

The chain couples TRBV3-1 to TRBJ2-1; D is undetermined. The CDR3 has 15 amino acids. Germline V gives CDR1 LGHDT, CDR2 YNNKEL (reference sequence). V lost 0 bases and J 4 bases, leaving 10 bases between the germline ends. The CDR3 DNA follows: TGTGCCAGCAGCCAAGAAGGAGTCCTATACAATGAGCAGTTCTTC. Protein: CASSQEGVLYNEQFF.

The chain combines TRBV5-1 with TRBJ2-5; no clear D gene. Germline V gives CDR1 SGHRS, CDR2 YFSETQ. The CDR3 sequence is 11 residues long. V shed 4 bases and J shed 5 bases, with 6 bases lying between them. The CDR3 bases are TGCGCCAGCAGCGGCAGGGAGACCCAGTACTTC. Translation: CASSGRETQYF. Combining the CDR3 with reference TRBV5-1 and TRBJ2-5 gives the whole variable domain KAGVTQTPRYLIKTRGQQVTLSCSPISGHRSVSWYQQTPGQGLQFLFEYFSETQRNKGNFPGRFSGRQFSNSRSEMNVSTLELGDSALYLCASSGRETQYFGPGTRLLVL.

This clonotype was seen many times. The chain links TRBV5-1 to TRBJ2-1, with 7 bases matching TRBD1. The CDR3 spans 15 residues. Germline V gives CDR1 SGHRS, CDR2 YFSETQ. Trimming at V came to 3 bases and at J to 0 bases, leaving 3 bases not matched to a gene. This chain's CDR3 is CASSSGQNSYNEQFF. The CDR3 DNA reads TGCGCCAGCAGCTCGGGACAGAACTCCTACAATGAGCAGTTCTTC.

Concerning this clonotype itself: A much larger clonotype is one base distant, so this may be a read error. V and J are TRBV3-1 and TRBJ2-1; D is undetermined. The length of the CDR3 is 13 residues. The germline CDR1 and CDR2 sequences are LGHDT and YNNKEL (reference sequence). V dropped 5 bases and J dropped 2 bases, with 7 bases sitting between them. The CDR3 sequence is CASSKETYNEQFF. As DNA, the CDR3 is TGTGCCAGCAGCAAGGAGACCTACAATGAGCAGTTCTTC.

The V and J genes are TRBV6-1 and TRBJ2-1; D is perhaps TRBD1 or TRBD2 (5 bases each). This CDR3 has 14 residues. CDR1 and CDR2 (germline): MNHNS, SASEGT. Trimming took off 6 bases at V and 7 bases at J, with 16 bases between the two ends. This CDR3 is CASSLDWGNNEQFF. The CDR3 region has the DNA TGTGCCAGCAGCTTGGACTGGGGGAATAATGAGCAGTTCTTC.

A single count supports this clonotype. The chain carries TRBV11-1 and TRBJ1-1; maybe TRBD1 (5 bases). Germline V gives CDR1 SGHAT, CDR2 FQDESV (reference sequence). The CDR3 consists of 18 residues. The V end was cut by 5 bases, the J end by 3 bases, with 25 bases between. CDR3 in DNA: TGTGCCAGCAGCCCCCCGTCGCGAGGGGTCGGCCTCCACACTGAAGCTTTCTTT. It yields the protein CASSPPSRGVGLHTEAFF. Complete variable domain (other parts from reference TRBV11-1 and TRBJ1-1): EAEVAQSPRYKITEKSQAVAFWCDPISGHATLYWYRQILGQGPELLVQFQDESVVDDSQLPKDRFSAERLKGVDSTLKIQPAELGDSAMYLCASSPPSRGVGLHTEAFFGQGTRLTVV.

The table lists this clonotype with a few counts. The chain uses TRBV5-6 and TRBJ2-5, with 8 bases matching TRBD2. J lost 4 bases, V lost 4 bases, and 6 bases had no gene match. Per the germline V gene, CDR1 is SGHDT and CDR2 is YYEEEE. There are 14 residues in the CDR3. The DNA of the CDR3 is TGTGCCAGCAGCCGAAGCGGGAGTAGAGAGACCCAGTACTTC. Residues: CASSRSGSRETQYF.

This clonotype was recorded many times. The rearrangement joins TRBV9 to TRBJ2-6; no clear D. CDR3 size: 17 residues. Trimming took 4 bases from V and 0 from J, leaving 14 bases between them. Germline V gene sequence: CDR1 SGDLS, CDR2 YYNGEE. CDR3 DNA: TGTGCCAGCAGCCCCAGAGACCGTAGCTCTGGGGCCAACGTCCTGACTTTC. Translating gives CASSPRDRSSGANVLTF. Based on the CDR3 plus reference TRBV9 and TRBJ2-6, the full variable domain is DSGVTQTPKHLITATGQRVTLRCSPRSGDLSVYWYQQSLDQGLQFLIQYYNGEERAKGNILERFSAQQFPDLHSELNLSSLELGDSALYFCASSPRDRSSGANVLTFGAGSRLTVL.

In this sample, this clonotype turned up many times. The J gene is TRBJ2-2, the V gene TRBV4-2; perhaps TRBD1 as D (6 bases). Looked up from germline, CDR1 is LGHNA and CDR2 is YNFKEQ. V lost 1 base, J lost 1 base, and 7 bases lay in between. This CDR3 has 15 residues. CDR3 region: CASSQAGQNTGELFF. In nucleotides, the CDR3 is TGTGCCAGCAGCCAAGCGGGACAGAACACCGGGGAGCTGTTTTTT.

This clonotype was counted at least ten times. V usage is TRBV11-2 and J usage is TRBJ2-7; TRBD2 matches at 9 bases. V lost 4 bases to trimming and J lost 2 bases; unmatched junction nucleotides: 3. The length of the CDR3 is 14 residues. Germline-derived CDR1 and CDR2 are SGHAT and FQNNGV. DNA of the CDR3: TGTGCCAGCAGCTCTATAGCGGGGGCCTACGAGCAGTACTTC. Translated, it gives CASSSIAGAYEQYF.